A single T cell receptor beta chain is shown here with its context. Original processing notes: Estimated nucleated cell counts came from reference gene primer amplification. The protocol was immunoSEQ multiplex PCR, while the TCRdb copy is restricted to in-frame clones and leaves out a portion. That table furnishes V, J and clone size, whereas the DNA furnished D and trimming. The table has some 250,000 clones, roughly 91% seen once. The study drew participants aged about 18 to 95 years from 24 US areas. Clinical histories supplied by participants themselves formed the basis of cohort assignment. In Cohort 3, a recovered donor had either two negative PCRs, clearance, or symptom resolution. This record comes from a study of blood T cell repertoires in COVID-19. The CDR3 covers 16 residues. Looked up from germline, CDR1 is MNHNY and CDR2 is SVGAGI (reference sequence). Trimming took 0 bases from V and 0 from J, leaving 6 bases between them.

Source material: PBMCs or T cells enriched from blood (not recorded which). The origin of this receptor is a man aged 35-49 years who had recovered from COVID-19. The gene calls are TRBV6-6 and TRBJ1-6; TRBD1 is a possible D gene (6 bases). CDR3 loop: CASSYSGGSYNSPLHF. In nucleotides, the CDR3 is TGTGCCAGCAGTTACTCAGGGGGCTCCTATAATTCACCCCTCCACTTT.